A single sample is the source of the 8 T cell receptor beta chains below, sequenced in a study of cytomegalovirus exposure and HLA in healthy donors. Clones were read by immunoSEQ multiplex PCR, and TCRdb kept only the in-frame ones, dropping some. The sample lists 150,000 to 200,000 clones; about three quarters were seen once. The specimen sequenced was PBMCs. The source is a woman in her 30s in good health and CMV-seronegative.

The chain links TRBV4-1 to TRBJ1-5, with 7 bases identical to TRBD1. CDR3 length: 18 amino acids. The J segment lost 4 bases and the V segment lost 1 base, leaving 13 bases of the junction unmatched. Germline-derived CDR1 and CDR2 are MGHRA and YSYEKL. The DNA for the CDR3 is TGCGCCAGCAGCCAAGCAAGGGGGCGTTCTGTGGTAAATCAGCCCCAGCATTTT. It translates to CASSQARGRSVVNQPQHF.

This clone was counted once. This chain uses TRBV7-2 with TRBJ2-1; D is ambiguous. This CDR3 contains 13 residues. V lost 4 bases, J lost 8 bases, and 12 bases lay in between. CDR1 is SGHTA and CDR2 is FQGNSA in the germline V gene. The CDR3 region is CASSSTPGYEQFF. As DNA, the CDR3 is TGTGCCAGCAGCTCCACGCCCGGGTATGAGCAGTTCTTC.

The chain uses TRBV9 and TRBJ2-1; D is perhaps TRBD1 (6 bases). CDR1 and CDR2 (germline): SGDLS, YYNGEE. The CDR3 is 15 residues long. Deletions cut 4 bases from V and 9 bases from J, with 20 bases between. Written as DNA, the CDR3 is TGTGCCAGCAGCCCACAGGGCAGGGCTGGGGTTGAGCAGTTCTTC. Translation: CASSPQGRAGVEQFF.

This clone was recorded a few times. This rearrangement joins TRBV29-1 to TRBJ2-7; no clear D gene. V gave up 5 bases and J gave up 3 bases, with 8 bases separating them. Germline values: CDR1 SQVTM, CDR2 ANQGSEA. This CDR3 region has 11 residues. CDR3 region: CSVTSSYEQYF. The CDR3, as DNA: TGCAGCGTTACATCTAGCTACGAGCAGTACTTC.

The chain carries TRBV6-4 and TRBJ2-3; 11 bases are a match to TRBD2. The CDR3 has 15 amino acids. V trimming: 7 bases; J trimming: 1 base; junction bases outside the gene matches: 4. Germline V lookup: CDR1 MRHNA, CDR2 SNTAGT. The CDR3, as DNA: TGTGCCAGCACCGCGACTAGCGGGGGCACAGATACGCAGTATTTT. Residues: CASTATSGGTDTQYF.

The J gene is TRBJ2-5, the V gene TRBV19; TRBD1 matches 7 bases. Unmatched junction bases numbered 11, after V lost 4 bases and J lost 3 bases. CDR1 and CDR2 from the germline V gene are LNHDA and SQIVND (reference sequence). The CDR3 is made up of 16 amino acids. The CDR3 coding sequence is TGTGCCAGTAGTACCCTGGGCGACAGGGAGAAAGAGACCCAGTACTTC. Encoded protein: CASSTLGDREKETQYF.

The chain couples TRBV6-5 to TRBJ2-1; D remains ambiguous. CDR3 size: 13 residues. In germline, CDR1 is MNHEY, CDR2 SVGAGI. The V gene lost 0 bases and the J gene lost 15 bases, with 15 bases spanning the gap. CDR3 sequence reads: CASSYSERSLGFF. Written as DNA, the CDR3 is TGTGCCAGCAGTTACTCGGAGAGGTCCTTAGGGTTCTTC.

This clone appeared a few times. The chain is built from TRBV2 and TRBJ1-5; no clear D gene. Germline lookup yields CDR1 SNHLY and CDR2 FYNNEI. V was pared by 4 bases and J by 2 bases, with 12 bases between. The length of the CDR3 is 15 residues. DNA of the CDR3: TGTGCCAGCAGTGGACATCGGTTCGGCAATCAGCCCCAGCATTTT. It specifies CASSGHRFGNQPQHF.